This is a list of T cell receptor beta chains from one sample in a study of blood T cell repertoires in COVID-19. TCRdb's copy holds only in-frame clones and misses some; the assay was immunoSEQ multiplex PCR. This sample has some 320,000 clones, with about 87% found just once. Sequencing was done on a sample of PBMCs or T cells enriched from blood (not recorded which). The source of these receptors is a woman in her thirties who had recovered from COVID-19. Both conserved end residues are trimmed from each CDR3.

V gene	J gene	CDR3 protein
TRBV30	TRBJ1-4	AWKTGTQTNEKLF
TRBV4-3	TRBJ1-2	ASSLRTGNYGYT
TRBV7-2	TRBJ2-5	ASSLVVGLQETQY
TRBV5-1	TRBJ1-2	ASSLAPGNYGYT
TRBV19	TRBJ1-1	ASSNIWGANTEAF
TRBV2	TRBJ1-1	ASSPYTEAF
TRBV3-1/TRBV3-2	TRBJ1-6	ASSQVWGTANSPLH
TRBV27	TRBJ1-5	ASSSLDRGSNQPQH
TRBV5-5	TRBJ2-1	ASSLAVGTGLGEQF
TRBV5-6	TRBJ1-6	ASSLYLQEYNSPLH
TRBV7-9	TRBJ2-7	ASSLEAGGRNEQY
TRBV27	TRBJ2-1	ASSLSGNNEQF
TRBV7-2	TRBJ1-5	ASSPTGKFGQPQH
TRBV4-2	TRBJ2-7	ASSQAQVYEQY
TRBV30	TRBJ2-7	AWSAGSPEQY
TRBV2	TRBJ1-1	ASIGPPGQGQANTEAF
TRBV14	TRBJ1-1	ASSQNRANTEAF
TRBV9	TRBJ1-1	ASSPYRTGKGTEAF
TRBV4-1	TRBJ1-5	ASSQPRQGGNQPQH
TRBV2	TRBJ1-6	ASSATTRGALSPLH
TRBV3-1/TRBV3-2	TRBJ1-2	ASSDPGAEGYT
TRBV6-1	TRBJ2-5	ASSEELAVYQETQY
TRBV7-2	TRBJ1-2	ASSLHQGKFYGYT
TRBV6-5	TRBJ1-3	ASSYSGASGNTIY
TRBV6-5	TRBJ2-3	ASSDGQGRTDTQY
TRBV28	TRBJ1-1	ASNSLGPGTEAF
TRBV10-3	TRBJ2-3	AINVAGTDTQY
TRBV4-1	TRBJ2-3	ASSPGTYPTDTQY